The next 2 T cell receptor beta chains were all read from a single sample in a study of beta chain features in type 1 diabetes. The isolated RNA, all of it, was reverse transcribed, so expressed TCRB transcripts were what got sequenced. Data came from immunoSEQ multiplex PCR; TCRdb stores just in-frame clones and leaves some out. The top ten clones hold 1% to 1.5% of a sample with 200,000 to 250,000 clones, roughly a tenth of them seen once. The sequenced sample consisted of central memory CD4+ T cells from blood. These receptors originate from a man aged 18 to 30 in good health.

This clone occurred a few times. This chain uses TRBV7-9 with TRBJ2-1; D may be TRBD2 (6 bases). CDR3 length: 14 amino acids. Trimming removed 0 bases at V and 3 bases at J, with 6 bases between. The germline V gene encodes CDR1 SEHNR and CDR2 FQNEAQ (reference sequence). The CDR3 sequence is CASSLASGYNEQFF. The CDR3 DNA is TGTGCCAGCAGCTTAGCTAGCGGCTACAATGAGCAGTTCTTC.

In its sample, this clone was seen a few times. The chain couples TRBV5-1 to TRBJ2-3, with 7 nucleotides matching TRBD2. Germline CDR1 is SGHRS and CDR2 is YFSETQ. CDR3 size: 15 residues. V was pared by 2 bases and J by 0 bases, with 3 bases of the junction left unmatched. The CDR3 protein is CASSFLAASTDTQYF. Written as DNA, the CDR3 is TGCGCCAGCAGCTTTCTAGCGGCTAGCACAGATACGCAGTATTTT.